This T cell receptor (beta chain) appears in the sequencing data of a study of blood T cell repertoires in COVID-19. Across the study: In each case, the material was cDNA or gDNA derived from T cells, B-cell-depleted T cells, or PBMCs.

Original methodology: Cell counts per sample came from amplifying reference gene primers. TCRdb's table, derived via immunoSEQ multiplex PCR, lists solely in-frame clones and lacks some. The DNA was the basis for D and trimming; V, J and clone size are from that table. This sample has 130,000 or so clones; about 88% occur once, and the top ten carry 2.4%. Germline V gene sequence: CDR1 MNHEY, CDR2 SMNVEV (reference sequence). V lost 10 bases, J lost 5 bases, and 8 bases stayed unmatched. The CDR3 spans 14 residues. Participants were aged about 18 to 100 years from approximately 24 US areas. Which cohort a participant joined came from the clinical history participants gave.

V and J are TRBV27 and TRBJ2-3, with 11 positions matching TRBD2. Sequenced sample: PBMCs or T cells enriched from blood (not recorded which). This TCR came from a man aged 35-49 years with acute COVID-19. This chain's CDR3 is CATHTSGRGDTQYF. The DNA of the CDR3 is TGTGCCACCCATACTAGCGGGAGAGGAGATACGCAGTATTTT.